Each of the 6 T cell receptor beta chains below was sequenced from the same sample in a study of blood T cell repertoires in COVID-19. Here immunoSEQ multiplex PCR was the method, and the copy in TCRdb shows in-frame clones only, minus some. The sample shows approximately 210,000 clones, more than 70% of them seen only once. Specimen: PBMCs or T cells enriched from blood (not recorded which). These receptors were collected from a woman between 18 and 30 years old who had recovered from COVID-19.

The V gene is TRBV10-1, the J gene TRBJ1-2; D remains ambiguous. In germline, CDR1 is WNHNN, CDR2 SYGVQD (reference sequence). The CDR3 runs to 14 residues. The V and J ends lost 11 bases and 5 bases respectively, with 21 bases between them. CDR3 region: CAPTRTTRGYGYTF. The CDR3 DNA sequence: TGCGCCCCCACAAGAACGACCCGAGGGTATGGCTACACCTTC.

The chain couples TRBV5-5 to TRBJ1-5, with D possibly matching TRBD1 (5 bases). This CDR3 comprises 17 residues. The germline CDR1 and CDR2 sequences are SGHKS and YYEKEE (reference sequence). Trimming stripped 0 bases from V and 5 bases from J, with 18 bases between. The CDR3 spells CASSLAAFSRGHQPQHF. The DNA of the CDR3 is TGTGCCAGCAGCTTGGCCGCTTTCTCTAGGGGTCATCAGCCCCAGCATTTT.

The count of this clone is one. The V call is TRBV19, the J call TRBJ1-2; D is uncertain. Germline V gene data show CDR1 as LNHDA and CDR2 as SQIVND (reference sequence). V was clipped by 3 bases and J by 5 bases, with 19 bases between them. CDR3 length equals 16 residues. CDR3 in DNA: TGTGCCAGTAGTATTTTCAATCCGGGGATGACTTATGGCTACACCTTC. Its translation: CASSIFNPGMTYGYTF.

The chain has TRBV5-1 and TRBJ1-3, with D uncertain. Trimming cost V 4 bases and J 2 bases, with 16 bases left between them. CDR1 is SGHRS and CDR2 is YFSETQ in the germline V gene. CDR3 length equals 16 residues. CDR3 amino acids: CASSPTIGLAGNTIYF. In nucleotides, the CDR3 is TGCGCCAGCAGCCCAACGATCGGACTGGCTGGAAACACCATATATTTT.

This clone was seen a single time. V usage is TRBV5-4 and J usage is TRBJ1-2; 8 positions match TRBD1. The CDR3 loop spans 17 amino acids. The V gene end was trimmed by 4 bases and the J gene end by 8 bases; junction bases not matched to a gene: 19. Germline V lookup: CDR1 SGHNT, CDR2 YYREEE (reference sequence). CDR3 loop: CASSGWGQAPGYRGYTF. The CDR3 DNA follows: TGTGCCAGCAGCGGGTGGGGACAGGCCCCCGGTTATCGGGGCTACACCTTC.

The chain recombines TRBV3-1 (or the pseudogene TRBV3-2) with TRBJ1-4; D is undetermined. Trimming removed 1 base from V and 6 bases from J, with 24 bases in between. The germline gives CDR1 LGHDT, CDR2 YNNKEL (reference sequence). The CDR3 loop spans 19 amino acids. The CDR3 bases are TGTGCCAGCAGCCAAGTCGGCGGGTCGCGCTGGGCATTAGATGAAAAACTGTTTTTT. It yields the protein CASSQVGGSRWALDEKLFF.